The clone carrying this TCR beta chain was recorded many times. Its antigen is not identified. TCRbeta library preparation incorporated unique molecular identifiers. TCRdb re-analysed the PCR reads in MiXCR, keeping a single row per CDR3 protein. The profile shows 700,000 or so distinct CDR3 sequences, around 13% of them singletons. The germline gives CDR1 MGHRA, CDR2 YSYEKL. Between the trimmed V and J ends, which lost 0 bases and 1 base, there was a span of 12 bases. The CDR3 contains 16 residues. This sample is part of a study of T-cell reconstitution after alpha-beta-depleted transplantation in children. Study outcomes and limitations: It was surviving recipient T cells and thymic progenitors that gave some patients high TCRbeta diversity at day 60. Expanded clones from the graft, numbering several hundred, reportedly supplied alpha-beta T cells about two months after transplant. Once a year had passed after transplant, T-cell counts and diversity came mostly from newly produced T cells.

The input for sequencing was PBMCs, taken before TCRalphabeta/CD19-depleted stem cell transplant. J is TRBJ2-5 and V is TRBV4-1; D is perhaps TRBD2 (5 bases). This receptor was identified in a girl aged 2-10 years with congenital amegakaryocytic thrombocytopenia, due to receive a stem cell transplant. CDR3 sequence (DNA): TGCGCCAGCAGCCAAGATTACACGGACTCCCAAGAGACCCAGTACTTC. Amino acids: CASSQDYTDSQETQYF.